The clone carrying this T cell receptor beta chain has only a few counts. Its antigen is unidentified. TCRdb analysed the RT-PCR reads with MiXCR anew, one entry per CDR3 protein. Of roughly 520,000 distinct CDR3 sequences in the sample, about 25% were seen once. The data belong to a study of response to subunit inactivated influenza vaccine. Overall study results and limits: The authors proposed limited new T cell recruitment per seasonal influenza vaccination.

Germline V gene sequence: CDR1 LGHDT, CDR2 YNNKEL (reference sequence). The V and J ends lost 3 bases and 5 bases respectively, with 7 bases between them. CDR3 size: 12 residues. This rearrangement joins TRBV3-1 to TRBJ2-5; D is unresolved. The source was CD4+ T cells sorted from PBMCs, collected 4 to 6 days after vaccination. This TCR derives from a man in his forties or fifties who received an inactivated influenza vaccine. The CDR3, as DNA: TGTGCCAGCAGCCAGATGAGGGAGACCCAGTACTTC. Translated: CASSQMRETQYF.